The rows below give T cell receptor beta chains drawn from one sample of a study of response to subunit inactivated influenza vaccine. MiXCR, run by TCRdb on the RT-PCR reads, gives a single entry per CDR3 protein. Of approximately 500,000 distinct CDR3 sequences listed, under 30% are singletons. These records were also assigned to another study, of T cells expressing NK-cell markers.

Sequencing was performed on CD4+ T cells sorted from PBMCs, taken 12 days after vaccination. The receptors originated from a man aged 50-60 years who received an inactivated influenza vaccine. Both conserved end residues are part of each CDR3. The D gene is left open where the match is weak. Clone sizes are given selectively: once, few, many, or a class where the clone is expanded.

cdr3_aa cdr3_nt j_call clone_size d_call v_call
CSARGARGPGETQYF TGCAGTGCACGAGGGGCCAGGGGGCCAGGAGAGACCCAGTACTTC TRBJ2-5 . TRBD1 TRBV20-1
CASSLLTTGGSNEQFF TGTGCCAGCAGCTTACTTACTACGGGAGGAAGCAATGAGCAGTTCTTC TRBJ2-1 . TRBD2 TRBV7-3
CASSLAGQLGEKLFF TGCGCCAGCAGCTTGGCGGGGCAGTTGGGCGAAAAACTGTTTTTT TRBJ1-4 few . TRBV5-1
CASSPRVSSDIQYF TGTGCCAGCAGCCCCCGAGTGTCTTCGGACATTCAGTACTTC TRBJ2-4 few . TRBV7-9
CASRTGFNQPQHF TGTGCCAGCAGGACAGGGTTCAATCAGCCCCAGCATTTT TRBJ1-5 . TRBD1 TRBV6-2/TRBV6-3
CASSPGTSIDTQYF TGTGCCAGCAGCCCCGGGACTAGCATAGATACGCAGTATTTT TRBJ2-3 few TRBD2 TRBV3-1
CATSRVGQSTDTQYF TGTGCCACCAGCAGAGTCGGACAGTCCACAGATACGCAGTATTTT TRBJ2-3 . . TRBV15
CASSPVPGVPEAFF TGCGCCAGCAGCCCAGTGCCCGGCGTCCCTGAAGCTTTCTTT TRBJ1-1 . . TRBV5-1
CASTFGGGGSWGEQYF TGTGCCAGCACCTTTGGGGGGGGCGGGAGCTGGGGCGAGCAGTACTTC TRBJ2-7 . . TRBV28
CSARQYNEQFF TGCAGTGCTAGACAATACAATGAGCAGTTCTTC TRBJ2-1 . . TRBV20-1
CAISRTSGGDTQYF TGTGCCATCAGCCGGACTAGCGGGGGAGATACGCAGTATTTT TRBJ2-3 once TRBD2 TRBV10-3
CASVRKLQVLISSGANVLTF TGTGCCAGCGTACGAAAGCTACAGGTCCTCATTTCCTCTGGGGCCAACGTCCTGACTTTC TRBJ2-6 . . TRBV11-2
CASSFLGPLATDTQYF TGTGCCAGCAGCTTTCTGGGACCTCTGGCCACAGATACGCAGTATTTT TRBJ2-3 . . TRBV7-2
CATSEECGTGTYEQYF TGTGCCACCAGTGAGGAGTGTGGGACAGGGACCTACGAGCAGTACTTC TRBJ2-7 . TRBD1 TRBV24-1
CASSPSRLAEGREQFF TGCGCCAGCAGCCCCTCACGACTAGCGGAGGGGAGGGAGCAGTTCTTC TRBJ2-1 few TRBD2 TRBV4-3
CSVAETGAGTEAFF TGCAGCGTTGCTGAAACAGGGGCCGGGACTGAAGCTTTCTTT TRBJ1-1 . TRBD1 TRBV29-1
CASSLSAGGPGEQFF TGTGCCAGCAGTTTATCAGCGGGAGGGCCTGGAGAGCAGTTCTTC TRBJ2-1 . TRBD2 TRBV27
CASSEGPGPETQYF TGTGCCAGCAGCGAGGGACCGGGGCCGGAGACCCAGTACTTC TRBJ2-5 . . TRBV9
CASSLEGGEWDGYTF TGCGCCAGCAGCTTGGAAGGGGGAGAATGGGATGGCTACACCTTC TRBJ1-2 many . TRBV5-1
CSALGTSGFKETQYF TGCAGTGCTCTCGGGACTAGCGGATTTAAAGAGACCCAGTACTTC TRBJ2-5 . TRBD2 TRBV20-1
CSAQTANTEAFF TGCAGTGCTCAGACGGCGAACACTGAAGCTTTCTTT TRBJ1-1 . . TRBV20-1
CASSFRQGGGEQYF TGCGCCAGCAGCTTCCGACAGGGAGGGGGCGAGCAGTACTTC TRBJ2-7 few . TRBV5-1
CSASEDTVLAKNIQYF TGCAGTGCTAGTGAGGACACTGTACTAGCCAAAAACATTCAGTACTTC TRBJ2-4 many . TRBV20-1
CSAMTSGRATTQYF TGCAGTGCTATGACTAGCGGGAGGGCCACTACGCAGTATTTT TRBJ2-3 few TRBD2 TRBV20-1
CASSLRLAGATDTQYF TGTGCCAGCAGCTTACGACTAGCGGGAGCCACAGATACGCAGTATTTT TRBJ2-3 many TRBD2 TRBV7-2
CASSLPGGHEQYF TGTGCCAGCAGCCTACCGGGGGGTCACGAGCAGTACTTC TRBJ2-7 many TRBD2 TRBV11-2
CASSLSGTGGTNYGYTF TGTGCCAGCAGTTTATCGGGGACAGGGGGGACTAACTATGGCTACACCTTC TRBJ1-2 . TRBD1 TRBV27
CSARGDTEAFF TGCAGTGCTAGGGGGGACACTGAAGCTTTCTTT TRBJ1-1 many . TRBV20-1
CASSLAQNEQFF TGTGCCAGCAGCTTAGCGCAAAATGAGCAGTTCTTC TRBJ2-1 few . TRBV7-2
CASSLGFGHEAFF TGTGCCAGCAGCTTGGGTTTTGGTCATGAAGCTTTCTTT TRBJ1-1 . . TRBV7-9
CASSYHGGGELFF TGTGCCAGCAGCTACCACGGGGGCGGGGAGCTGTTTTTT TRBJ2-2 . . TRBV11-2
CASRKSTTNEKLFF TGCGCCAGCAGAAAGTCTACAACTAATGAAAAACTGTTTTTT TRBJ1-4 few . TRBV5-1
CASSKQIYTEAFF TGTGCCAGCAGCAAACAGATTTACACTGAAGCTTTCTTT TRBJ1-1 many . TRBV3-1
CASSVSEANEKLFF TGTGCCAGCAGTGTCTCGGAGGCTAATGAAAAACTGTTTTTT TRBJ1-4 many . TRBV6-1
CASSAPSGFEQYF TGTGCCAGCAGCGCGCCATCGGGGTTCGAGCAGTACTTC TRBJ2-7 . . TRBV9
CASSLGAASEAFF TGTGCCAGCAGTCTGGGGGCCGCAAGTGAAGCTTTCTTT TRBJ1-1 few . TRBV28
CSARDATKQTSSYEQYF TGCAGTGCTAGAGATGCGACTAAGCAGACGAGCTCCTACGAGCAGTACTTC TRBJ2-7 . . TRBV20-1
CSVFTNYGYTF TGCAGCGTTTTTACTAACTATGGCTACACCTTC TRBJ1-2 few . TRBV29-1
CSAPRASGGREYNEQFF TGCAGTGCCCCCCGGGCTAGCGGGGGGCGAGAGTACAATGAGCAGTTCTTC TRBJ2-1 once TRBD2 TRBV20-1
CSASPLLLDPYTQYF TGCAGTGCTAGTCCGCTACTCCTCGACCCCTATACGCAGTATTTT TRBJ2-3 . . TRBV20-1
CSAPSLGGQAGEKLFF TGCAGTGCTCCCTCCTTAGGGGGACAGGCTGGTGAAAAACTGTTTTTT TRBJ1-4 . TRBD1 TRBV20-1
CASSQRQANSGNTIYF TGCGCCAGCAGCCAAAGACAGGCGAACTCTGGAAACACCATATATTTT TRBJ1-3 . . TRBV4-1
CASSQGTGGSDEKLFF TGCGCCAGCAGCCAAGGGACAGGGGGCTCAGATGAAAAACTGTTTTTT TRBJ1-4 few TRBD1 TRBV4-1
CASSLSEGRNNYGYTF TGTGCCAGCAGCTTATCTGAGGGCCGAAATAACTATGGCTACACCTTC TRBJ1-2 . . TRBV7-2
CASRATGVTRLHF TGTGCCAGCAGAGCAACAGGGGTTACGCGGCTCCACTTT TRBJ1-6 . TRBD1 TRBV6-1
CASSVSGGTGNEQFF TGTGCCAGCAGTGTTAGCGGGGGAACCGGTAATGAGCAGTTCTTC TRBJ2-1 . TRBD2 TRBV28
CASSGGLAISSSYNEQFF TGTGCCAGCAGCGGGGGACTAGCGATTTCGAGCTCCTACAATGAGCAGTTCTTC TRBJ2-1 . TRBD2 TRBV6-1
CASSLVASGSYNEQFF TGCGCCAGCAGCTTGGTGGCTAGCGGCTCCTACAATGAGCAGTTCTTC TRBJ2-1 . TRBD2 TRBV5-1
CASSLRKELTEAFF TGTGCCAGCAGCTTAAGGAAGGAACTCACTGAAGCTTTCTTT TRBJ1-1 . . TRBV11-1
CASSGQGRNTGELFF TGCGCCAGCAGCGGACAGGGGAGGAACACCGGGGAGCTGTTTTTT TRBJ2-2 . TRBD1 TRBV5-1
CASRPLAGFTGELFF TGTGCCAGCAGGCCACTAGCGGGATTCACCGGGGAGCTGTTTTTT TRBJ2-2 few TRBD2 TRBV6-2/TRBV6-3
CASSQEVTRSYEQYF TGTGCCAGCAGCCAAGAGGTCACCAGATCCTACGAGCAGTACTTC TRBJ2-7 . . TRBV4-2
CSGVLTVDTQYF TGCAGTGGCGTCCTCACGGTCGATACGCAGTATTTT TRBJ2-3 few . TRBV20-1
CASSEEDGLGEKLFF TGTGCCAGCAGTGAAGAGGACGGTCTAGGTGAAAAACTGTTTTTT TRBJ1-4 . . TRBV2
CASSVGLSSYEQYF TGTGCCAGCAGTGTTGGTCTCAGCTCCTACGAGCAGTACTTC TRBJ2-7 . . TRBV6-1